The 20 T cell receptor beta chains given below trace back to one sample, sequenced in a study of Graves' ophthalmopathy and Graves' hyperthyroidism. Using RNA transcripts, the TCR beta CDR3 regions were amplified. Second-round multiplex PCR came after first-round RT-PCR with HTBI primers. From the multiplex PCR reads, TCRdb called clonotypes with MiXCR, one entry per CDR3 protein. The sample shows around 340,000 distinct CDR3 sequences, about a sixth of them seen only once. The sequencing sample was made of peripheral blood. These receptors originate from an adult man with Graves' ophthalmopathy.

Ten or more counts support this clonotype. The chain is built from TRBV6-5 and TRBJ1-1; D possibly corresponds to TRBD1 (6 bases). From germline, CDR1 is MNHEY and CDR2 SVGAGI. The CDR3 spans 13 residues. Trimming stripped 6 bases from V and 3 bases from J, with 11 bases between. This chain's CDR3 is CASSPHRDTEAFF. The DNA of the CDR3 is TGTGCCAGCAGCCCCCACAGGGACACTGAAGCTTTCTTT.

The table lists this clonotype with many counts. The CDR3 sequence is CASSTPPETGELFF. In nucleotides, the CDR3 is TGTGCCAGCAGCACACCGCCGGAAACCGGGGAGCTGTTTTTT. The chain employs TRBV7-8 and TRBJ2-2; the D is unclear. This CDR3 contains 14 residues. Germline values: CDR1 SGHVS, CDR2 FQNEAQ. Trimming shortened V by 5 bases and J by 5 bases, and 12 bases separated the two germline ends.

This clonotype was detected many times. The chain links TRBV6-1 to TRBJ2-2; no reliable D call. This CDR3 is 14 amino acids long. Trimming took off 10 bases at V and 6 bases at J, with 18 bases between the two ends. CDR1 and CDR2 from the germline V gene are MNHNS and SASEGT. Written as DNA, the CDR3 is TGTGCCACCGATTTAGGGATAATCGCCGGGGAGCTGTTTTTT. Translating gives CATDLGIIAGELFF.

This clonotype has a count of ten or more. V usage is TRBV6-2 or TRBV6-3 and J usage is TRBJ1-1, with 10 bases matching TRBD1. This CDR3 is built from 16 residues. Germline CDR1 is MNHEY and CDR2 is SVGEGT. V was pared by 4 bases and J by 0 bases, with 5 bases of the junction left unmatched. CDR3 loop: CASSFLGQGMNTEAFF. In nucleotides, the CDR3 is TGTGCCAGCAGTTTTTTGGGACAGGGGATGAACACTGAAGCTTTCTTT.

The sample holds a few counts of this clonotype. This chain connects TRBV6-2 or TRBV6-3 to TRBJ1-5, with TRBD1 as a possible D gene (5 bases). CDR3 length equals 15 residues. With 2 bases removed from V and 5 bases from J, the gap between germline ends came to 13 bases. Germline V gives CDR1 MNHEY, CDR2 SVGEGT. CDR3 loop: CASSYPGDGDQPQHF. In DNA form, the CDR3 reads TGTGCCAGCAGTTACCCGGGGGACGGAGATCAGCCCCAGCATTTT.

This clonotype was recorded many times. The rearrangement joins TRBV29-1 to TRBJ1-1; 7 positions match TRBD1. The CDR3 has 13 residues. Trimming cost V 7 bases and J 5 bases; bases outside gene matches: 10. Germline V gene sequence: CDR1 SQVTM, CDR2 ANQGSEA. The CDR3 nucleotides read TGCAGCGCCGCTGACAGGGTCGAGACTGAAGCTTTCTTT. It translates to CSAADRVETEAFF. The entire variable domain, with the rest obtained from reference TRBV29-1 and TRBJ1-1, is as follows: SAVISQKPSRDICQRGTSLTIQCQVDSQVTMMFWYRQQPGQSLTLIATANQGSEATYESGFVIDKFPISRPNLTFSTLTVSNMSPEDSSIYLCSAADRVETEAFFGQGTRLTVV.

This clonotype was observed a handful of times. The genes are TRBV27 and TRBJ1-2; 10 nucleotides match TRBD1. CDR3 length: 17 amino acids. Germline V CDR1 and CDR2: MNHEY, SMNVEV (reference sequence). Trimming removed 2 bases from V and 1 base from J; junction bases left unmatched: 7. For the CDR3, the DNA is TGTGCCAGCAGTTTAACGGGACAGGGGCCTGATAACTATGGCTACACCTTC. Translating it yields CASSLTGQGPDNYGYTF.

Ten or more counts support this clonotype. CDR3 amino acids: CASSYLSTGGLPYEQYF. CDR3 DNA sequence: TGTGCCAGCAGTTACCTCTCGACAGGAGGCCTTCCCTACGAGCAGTACTTC. The chain joins TRBV6-5 to TRBJ2-7; a possible D gene is TRBD1 (6 bases). Germline V gene lookup returns CDR1 MNHEY and CDR2 SVGAGI. The length of the CDR3 is 17 residues. V gave up 2 bases and J gave up 2 bases, with 19 bases separating them.

This rearrangement joins TRBV28 to TRBJ1-3; the D is unclear. Germline V gene lookup returns CDR1 MDHEN and CDR2 SYDVKM. CDR3 length: 12 amino acids. Trimming shortened V by 4 bases and J by 8 bases, and 9 bases separated the two germline ends. This CDR3 is CASSSGSDTIYF. The CDR3 nucleotides are TGTGCCAGCAGTTCGGGGTCGGACACCATATATTTT. Filled out from reference TRBV28 and TRBJ1-3, the complete variable domain reads DVKVTQSSRYLVKRTGEKVFLECVQDMDHENMFWYRQDPGLGLRLIYFSYDVKMKEKGDIPEGYSVSREKKERFSLILESASTNQTSMYLCASSSGSDTIYFGEGSWLTVV.

This clonotype was observed many times. This chain uses TRBV19 with TRBJ2-6; maybe TRBD1 (5 bases). The CDR3 is made up of 19 amino acids. Germline-derived CDR1 and CDR2 are LNHDA and SQIVND (reference sequence). V gave up 4 bases and J gave up 1 base, with 20 bases separating them. The CDR3 loop reads CASSNTLTAQTSGANVLTF. The CDR3 DNA is TGTGCCAGTAGTAACACCCTGACAGCACAAACTTCTGGGGCCAACGTCCTGACTTTC.

This chain joins TRBV20-1 and TRBJ1-1; TRBD1 is a possible D gene (5 bases). V was cut by 3 bases and J by 9 bases, with 14 bases left in between. This CDR3 has 12 amino acids. Germline V gives CDR1 DFQATT, CDR2 SNEGSKA (reference sequence). In DNA form, the CDR3 reads TGCAGTGCTAGTTATGGGGGGGGAAAAGCTTTCTTT. The encoded protein is CSASYGGGKAFF.

This clonotype appeared many times. The chain couples TRBV6-5 to TRBJ2-5; 13 positions match TRBD2. Trimming took 7 bases from V and 4 from J; bases not matched to a gene: 6. The CDR3 spans 15 residues. Germline-derived CDR1 and CDR2 are MNHEY and SVGAGI. CDR3 loop: CASIKGLAGRETQYF. The CDR3 region has the DNA TGTGCCAGCATAAAGGGACTAGCGGGAAGAGAGACCCAGTACTTC.

This clonotype was seen ten or more times. The J gene is TRBJ1-1, the V gene TRBV7-9, with D maybe TRBD1 (6 bases). Per germline, CDR1 SEHNR and CDR2 FQNEAQ (reference sequence). V lost 2 bases and J lost 10, with 11 bases in between. The CDR3 has 12 amino acids. CDR3 nucleotides: TGTGCCAGCAGCTTACTCCAGGGGATAGCTTTCTTT. Translated, it gives CASSLLQGIAFF.

For this clonotype: This likely comes from a read error, as the CDR3 has no conserved phenylalanine or tryptophan at its end. The gene calls are TRBV20-1 and TRBJ1-1; TRBD1 matches 7 bases. Germline CDR1 is DFQATT and CDR2 is SNEGSKA (reference sequence). This CDR3 is built from 14 residues. The J segment lost 3 bases and the V segment lost 0 bases, leaving 4 bases of the junction unmatched. The CDR3 nucleotides are TGCAGTGCTAGAGAGGGGGGACAGCACACTGAAGCTTTCGTT. Protein product: CSAREGGQHTEAFV.

This clonotype has a count of ten or more. The chain employs TRBV5-1 and TRBJ1-3, with 7 bases identical to TRBD1. The germline V gene encodes CDR1 SGHRS and CDR2 YFSETQ. The ends lost 4 bases at V and 1 base at J; junction bases unmatched: 14. The CDR3 spans 18 residues. CDR3 amino acids: CASSARQGGSGSGNTIYF. For the CDR3, the DNA is TGCGCCAGCAGCGCCAGACAGGGCGGCTCGGGATCTGGAAACACCATATATTTT.

This clonotype was observed many times. The chain joins TRBV3-1 to TRBJ1-6; D is uncertain. Trimming stripped 4 bases from V and 7 bases from J, with 11 bases between. The CDR3 sequence is 14 residues long. In germline, CDR1 is LGHDT, CDR2 YNNKEL (reference sequence). CDR3 in DNA: TGTGCCAGCAGCCCCGCGTCGGGGAATTCACCCCTCCACTTT. Translated, it gives CASSPASGNSPLHF.

The table lists this clonotype with a few counts. J is TRBJ2-7 and V is TRBV6-2 or TRBV6-3; D is unresolved. The CDR3 loop spans 15 amino acids. Germline V gene lookup returns CDR1 MNHEY and CDR2 SVGEGT. V lost 2 bases and J lost 3, with 14 bases in between. The DNA of the CDR3 is TGTGCCAGCAGTTACGGCTTGCTAGTTAGCTACGAGCAGTACTTC. Amino acids: CASSYGLLVSYEQYF.

In its sample, this clonotype was seen many times. This chain connects TRBV2 to TRBJ1-5, with D possibly TRBD1 on 5 matching bases. Germline V CDR1 and CDR2: SNHLY, FYNNEI. This CDR3 has 15 amino acids. The germline V and J ends were trimmed by 6 bases and 0 bases, with 12 bases remaining between them. DNA for the CDR3: TGTGCCAGCAGCAAAACAGGCGATAGCAATCAGCCCCAGCATTTT. Protein sequence: CASSKTGDSNQPQHF.

A note on this clonotype: It may be a read error: a sequence one base away is much more abundant. The rearrangement uses TRBV4-1 and TRBJ2-7; D not certain. Germline CDR1 is MGHRA and CDR2 is YSYEKL. V was clipped by 2 bases and J by 7 bases, with 9 bases between them. This CDR3 has 12 amino acids. CDR3 DNA sequence: TGCGCCAGCAGCCAATATGTAAGGGAGCAGTACTTC. Residues: CASSQYVREQYF.

To note about this clonotype: One junction end does not reproduce the germline sequence, and a read error may be involved. V gene TRBV5-5 combines with J gene TRBJ2-5; D not resolved. The CDR3 runs 14 residues. Germline CDR1 reads SGHKS; CDR2 reads YYEKEE (reference sequence). CDR3 DNA: TGTGCCAGCAGATTGGGTCAGTACCAAGAGACCCAGTACTTC. It translates to CASRLGQYQETQYF.